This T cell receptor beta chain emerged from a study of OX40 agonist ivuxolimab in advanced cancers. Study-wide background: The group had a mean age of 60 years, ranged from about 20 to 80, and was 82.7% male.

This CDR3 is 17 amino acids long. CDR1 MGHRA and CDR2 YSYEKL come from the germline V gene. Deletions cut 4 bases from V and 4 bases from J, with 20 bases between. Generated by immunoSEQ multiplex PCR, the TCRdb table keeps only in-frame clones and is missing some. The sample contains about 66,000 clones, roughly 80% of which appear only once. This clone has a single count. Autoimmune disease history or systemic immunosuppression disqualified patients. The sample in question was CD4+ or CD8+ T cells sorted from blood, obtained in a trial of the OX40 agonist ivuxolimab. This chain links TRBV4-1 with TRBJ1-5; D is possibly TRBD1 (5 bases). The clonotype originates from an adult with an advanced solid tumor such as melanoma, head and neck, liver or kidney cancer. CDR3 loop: CASSPLARGRVNQPQHF. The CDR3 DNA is TGCGCCAGCAGCCCATTAGCACGGGGACGGGTTAATCAGCCCCAGCATTTT.